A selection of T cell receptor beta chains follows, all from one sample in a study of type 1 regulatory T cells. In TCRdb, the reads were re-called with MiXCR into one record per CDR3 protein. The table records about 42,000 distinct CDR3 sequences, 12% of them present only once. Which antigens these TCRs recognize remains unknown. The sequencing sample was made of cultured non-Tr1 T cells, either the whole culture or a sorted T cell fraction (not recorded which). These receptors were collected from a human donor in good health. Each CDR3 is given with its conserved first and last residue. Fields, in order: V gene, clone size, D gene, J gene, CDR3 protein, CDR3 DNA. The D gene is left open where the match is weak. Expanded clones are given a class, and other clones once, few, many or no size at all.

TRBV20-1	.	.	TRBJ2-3	CSAVSGGDTQYF	TGCAGTGCTGTCAGTGGGGGAGATACGCAGTATTTT
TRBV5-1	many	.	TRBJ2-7	CASSLRLGGTYEQYF	TGCGCCAGCAGCTTGCGGTTAGGGGGGACATACGAGCAGTACTTC
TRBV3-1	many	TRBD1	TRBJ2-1	CASSQAWTGNYNEQFF	TGTGCCAGCAGCCAGGCCTGGACAGGGAACTACAATGAGCAGTTCTTC
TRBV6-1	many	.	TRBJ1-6	CASSEALQGMAVSPLHF	TGTGCCAGCAGTGAAGCGCTTCAGGGGATGGCTGTTTCACCCCTCCACTTT
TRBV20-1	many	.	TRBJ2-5	CSEAEGGETQYF	TGCAGTGAAGCGGAGGGGGGAGAGACCCAGTACTTC
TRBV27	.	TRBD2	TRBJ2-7	CASSLSGTFPYEQYF	TGTGCCAGCAGTTTAAGCGGGACTTTCCCTTACGAGCAGTACTTC
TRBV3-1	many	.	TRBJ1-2	CASSQGVSGYTF	TGTGCCAGCAGCCAAGGAGTGTCTGGCTACACCTTC
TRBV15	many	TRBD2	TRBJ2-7	CATSRGLAPTYEQYF	TGTGCCACCAGCAGAGGACTAGCGCCTACATACGAGCAGTACTTC
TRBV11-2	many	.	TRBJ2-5	CASSLGWGETQYF	TGTGCCAGCAGCTTAGGGTGGGGGGAGACCCAGTACTTC
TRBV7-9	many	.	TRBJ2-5	CASSFRESGETQYF	TGTGCCAGCAGCTTCCGGGAGTCCGGGGAGACCCAGTACTTC
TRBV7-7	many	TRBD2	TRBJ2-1	CASSRGYSGGYNEQFF	TGTGCTAGCAGCCGTGGGTATAGCGGGGGCTACAATGAGCAGTTCTTC
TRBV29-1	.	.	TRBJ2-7	CSVQRHGSYEQYF	TGCAGCGTACAGAGACACGGCTCCTACGAGCAGTACTTC
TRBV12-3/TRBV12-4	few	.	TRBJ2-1	CASSASRGTETLTYNEQFF	TGTGCCAGCAGTGCCTCTCGAGGGACTGAAACTTTAACATACAATGAGCAGTTCTTC
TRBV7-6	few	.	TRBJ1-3	CASSLASGAAGNTIYF	TGTGCCAGCAGCTTAGCGTCAGGGGCTGCAGGAAACACCATATATTTT
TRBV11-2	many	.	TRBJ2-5	CASSLDRVGETQYF	TGTGCCAGCAGCTTAGACAGGGTGGGAGAGACCCAGTACTTC
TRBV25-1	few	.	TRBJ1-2	CASSETRLFYGYTF	TGTGCCAGCAGTGAAACGCGACTTTTTTATGGCTACACCTTC
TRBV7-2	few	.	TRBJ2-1	CASRPRPGRQFF	TGTGCCAGCAGACCACGACCGGGACGGCAGTTCTTC
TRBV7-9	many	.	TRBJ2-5	CASSPHGLIQETQYF	TGTGCCAGCAGCCCCCATGGACTAATCCAAGAGACCCAGTACTTC
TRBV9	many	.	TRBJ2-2	CASSVGPLAGELFF	TGTGCCAGCAGCGTAGGCCCCCTGGCCGGGGAGCTGTTTTTT
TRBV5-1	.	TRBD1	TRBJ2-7	CASSALGQQTSYEQYF	TGCGCCAGCAGCGCCCTGGGACAGCAAACCTCCTACGAGCAGTACTTC
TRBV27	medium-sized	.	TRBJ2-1	CASSSEVGEQFF	TGTGCCAGCAGTTCGGAGGTTGGTGAGCAGTTCTTC
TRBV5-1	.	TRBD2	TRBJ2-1	CASSGEGEQFF	TGCGCCAGCAGTGGGGAGGGTGAGCAGTTCTTC
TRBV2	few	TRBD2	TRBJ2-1	CASKSSERGVYNEQFF	TGTGCCAGCAAGAGTTCGGAGCGGGGGGTATACAATGAGCAGTTCTTC
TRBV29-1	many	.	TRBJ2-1	CSVGRDTYNEQFF	TGCAGCGTTGGCAGGGATACCTACAATGAGCAGTTCTTC
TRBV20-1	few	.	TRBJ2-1	CSARDQRLSFNEQFF	TGCAGTGCTAGAGATCAAAGGCTTAGCTTCAATGAGCAGTTCTTC
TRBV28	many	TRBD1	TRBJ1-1	CASRTPGTGREAFF	TGTGCCAGCAGGACCCCCGGGACAGGGAGGGAAGCTTTCTTT
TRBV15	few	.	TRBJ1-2	CATSKVERNPYGYTF	TGTGCCACCAGCAAGGTCGAACGGAACCCCTATGGCTACACCTTC